These T cell receptor beta chains were read from a single sample in a study of monozygotic twins with inflammatory bowel disease. Using the 5' RACE reads, TCRdb records one entry per CDR3 protein without DNA. The listing records 110,000 to 150,000 distinct CDR3 sequences. Sample: blood. These receptors all come from a human donor with ulcerative colitis or Crohn's disease, or a healthy co-twin of an affected twin (not recorded which). The CDR3 runs from the conserved cysteine through the conserved F or W.

CDR3 protein | CDR3 length | J gene | V gene
CASSRTGGNTGELFF | 15 | TRBJ2-2 | TRBV12-3/TRBV12-4
CASSQEAHRDEQFF | 14 | TRBJ2-1 | TRBV4-3
CSVAPTGYGELFF | 13 | TRBJ2-2 | TRBV29-1
CATSRAAGLGVGDQPQHF | 18 | TRBJ1-5 | TRBV15
CASSVALVDSPLHF | 14 | TRBJ1-6 | TRBV9
CSVEEGGSEKLFF | 13 | TRBJ1-4 | TRBV29-1
CASSSTSPVDGNEQFF | 16 | TRBJ2-1 | TRBV5-1
CSARQGAQETQYF | 13 | TRBJ2-5 | TRBV20-1
CSARPRGSSTDTQYF | 15 | TRBJ2-3 | TRBV20-1
CASSLGGSSYDEQFF | 15 | TRBJ2-1 | TRBV5-1
CASRQASSYNEQFF | 14 | TRBJ2-1 | TRBV19
CSAEKGDIWYNEQFF | 15 | TRBJ2-1 | TRBV20-1
CASSHSGTSGEETQYF | 16 | TRBJ2-5 | TRBV4-1
CASSLTSGRNKGETQYF | 17 | TRBJ2-5 | TRBV12-3/TRBV12-4
CSARRDQVSYEQYF | 14 | TRBJ2-7 | TRBV20-1
CASSLEGAQPQHF | 13 | TRBJ1-5 | TRBV5-4
CASSLAGANSPLHF | 14 | TRBJ1-6 | TRBV11-2
CASSQDVGSEQFF | 13 | TRBJ2-1 | TRBV3-1